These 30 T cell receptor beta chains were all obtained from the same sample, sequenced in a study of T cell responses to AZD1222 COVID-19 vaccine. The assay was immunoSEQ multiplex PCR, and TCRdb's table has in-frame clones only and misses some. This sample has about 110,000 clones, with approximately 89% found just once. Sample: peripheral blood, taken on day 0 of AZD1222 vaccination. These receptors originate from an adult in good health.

In DNA, the CDR3 is TGTGCCAGCAGCTTGGGGGGGGCGGGGTGGATAGCCAAAAACATTCAGTACTTC. The encoded protein is CASSLGGAGWIAKNIQYF. The chain couples TRBV5-4 to TRBJ2-4; TRBD1 or TRBD2 may be the D gene (6 bases each). The V gene's germline CDR1 is SGHNT and CDR2 YYREEE (reference sequence). V was trimmed by 0 bases and J by 0 bases, leaving 16 bases between them. CDR3 length: 18 residues.

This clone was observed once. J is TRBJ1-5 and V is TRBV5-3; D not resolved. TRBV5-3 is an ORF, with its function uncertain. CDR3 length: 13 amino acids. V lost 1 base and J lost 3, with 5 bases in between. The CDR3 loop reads CARSLTYNQPQHF. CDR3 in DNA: TGTGCCAGAAGCTTGACATACAATCAGCCCCAGCATTTT.

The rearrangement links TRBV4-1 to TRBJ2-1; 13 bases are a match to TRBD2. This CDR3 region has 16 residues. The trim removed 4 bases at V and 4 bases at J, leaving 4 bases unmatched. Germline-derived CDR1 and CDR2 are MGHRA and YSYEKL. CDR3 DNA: TGCGCCAGCAGCCCTCGACTAGCGGGGGGATACAATGAGCAGTTCTTC. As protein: CASSPRLAGGYNEQFF.

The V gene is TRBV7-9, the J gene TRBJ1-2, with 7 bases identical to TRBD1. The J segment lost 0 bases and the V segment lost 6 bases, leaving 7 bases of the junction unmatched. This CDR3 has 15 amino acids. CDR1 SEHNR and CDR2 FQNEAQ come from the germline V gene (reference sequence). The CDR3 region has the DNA TGTGCCAGCAGTATGGACAGGCTCTCTAACTATGGCTACACCTTC. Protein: CASSMDRLSNYGYTF.

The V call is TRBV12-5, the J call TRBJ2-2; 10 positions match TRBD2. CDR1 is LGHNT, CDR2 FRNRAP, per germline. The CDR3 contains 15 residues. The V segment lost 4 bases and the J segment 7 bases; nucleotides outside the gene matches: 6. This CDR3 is CASGSLAGVLGELFF. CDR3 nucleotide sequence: TGTGCTAGTGGTTCTCTAGCGGGGGTGCTCGGGGAGCTGTTTTTT.

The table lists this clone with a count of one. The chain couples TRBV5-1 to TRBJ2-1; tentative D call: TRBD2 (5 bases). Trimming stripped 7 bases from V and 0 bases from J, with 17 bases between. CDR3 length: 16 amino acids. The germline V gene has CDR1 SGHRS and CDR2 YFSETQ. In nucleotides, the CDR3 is TGCGCCAGCTTCATACAGCCGGGGTACTCCTACAATGAGCAGTTCTTC. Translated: CASFIQPGYSYNEQFF.

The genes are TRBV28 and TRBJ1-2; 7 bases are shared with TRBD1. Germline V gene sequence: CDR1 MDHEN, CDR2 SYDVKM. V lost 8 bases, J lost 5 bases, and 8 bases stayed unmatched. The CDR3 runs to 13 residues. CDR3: CASYRGLGYGYTF. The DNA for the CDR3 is TGTGCCAGCTACAGGGGCCTAGGGTATGGCTACACCTTC.

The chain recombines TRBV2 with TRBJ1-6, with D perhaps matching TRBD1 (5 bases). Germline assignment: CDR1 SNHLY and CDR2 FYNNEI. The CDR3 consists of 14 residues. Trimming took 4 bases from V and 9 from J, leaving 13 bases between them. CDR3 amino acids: CASSVTGPSSPLHF. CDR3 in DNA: TGTGCCAGCAGTGTAACAGGTCCTAGTTCACCCCTCCACTTT.

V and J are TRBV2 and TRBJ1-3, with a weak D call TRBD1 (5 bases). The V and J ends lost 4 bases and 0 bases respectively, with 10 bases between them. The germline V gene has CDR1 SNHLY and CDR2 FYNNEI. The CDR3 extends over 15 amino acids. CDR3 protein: CASSAGRSSGNTIYF. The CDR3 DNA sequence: TGTGCCAGCAGTGCGGGACGCAGCTCTGGAAACACCATATATTTT. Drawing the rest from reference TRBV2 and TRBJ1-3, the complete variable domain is EPEVTQTPSHQVTQMGQEVILRCVPISNHLYFYWYRQILGQKVEFLVSFYNNEISEKSEIFDDQFSVERPDGSNFTLKIRSTKLEDSAMYFCASSAGRSSGNTIYFGEGSWLTVV.

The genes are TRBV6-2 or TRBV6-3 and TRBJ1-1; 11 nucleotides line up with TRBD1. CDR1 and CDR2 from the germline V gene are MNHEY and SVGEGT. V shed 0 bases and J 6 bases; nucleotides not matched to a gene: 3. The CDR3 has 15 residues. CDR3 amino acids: CASSYSPDRGPEAFF. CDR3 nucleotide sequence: TGTGCCAGCAGTTACTCCCCGGACAGGGGGCCTGAAGCTTTCTTT.

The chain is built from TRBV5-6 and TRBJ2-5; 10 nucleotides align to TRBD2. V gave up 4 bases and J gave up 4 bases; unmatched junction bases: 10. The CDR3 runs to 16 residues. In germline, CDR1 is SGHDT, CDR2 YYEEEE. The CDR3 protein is CASSRLSGGEAETQYF. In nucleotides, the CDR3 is TGTGCCAGCAGCCGATTAAGCGGGGGGGAAGCAGAGACCCAGTACTTC.

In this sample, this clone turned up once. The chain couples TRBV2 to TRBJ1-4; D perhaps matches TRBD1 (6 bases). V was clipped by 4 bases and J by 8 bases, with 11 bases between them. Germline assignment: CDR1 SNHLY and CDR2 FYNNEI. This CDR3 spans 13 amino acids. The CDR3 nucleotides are TGTGCCAGCAGTGTGAACAGGGACGAAAAACTGTTTTTT. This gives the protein CASSVNRDEKLFF.

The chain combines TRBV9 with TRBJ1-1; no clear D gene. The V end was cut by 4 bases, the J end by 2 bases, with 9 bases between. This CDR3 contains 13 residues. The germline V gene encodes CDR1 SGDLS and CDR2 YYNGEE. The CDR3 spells CASSTLKNTEAFF. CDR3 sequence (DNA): TGTGCCAGCAGCACTTTAAAAAACACTGAAGCTTTCTTT.

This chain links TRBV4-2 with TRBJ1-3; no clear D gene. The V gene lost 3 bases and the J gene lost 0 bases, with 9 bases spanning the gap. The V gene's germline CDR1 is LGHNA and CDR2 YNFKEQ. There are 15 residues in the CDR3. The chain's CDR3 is CASSQELGSGNTIYF. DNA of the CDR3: TGTGCCAGCAGCCAGGAGTTAGGCTCTGGAAACACCATATATTTT.

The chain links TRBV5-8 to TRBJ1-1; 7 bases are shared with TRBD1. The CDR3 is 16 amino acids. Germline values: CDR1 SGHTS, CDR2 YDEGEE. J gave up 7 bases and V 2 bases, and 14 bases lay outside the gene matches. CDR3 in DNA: TGTGCCAGCAGCTTTGGGGGTCGTTCAGGGGGATATGAAGCTTTCTTT. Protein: CASSFGGRSGGYEAFF.

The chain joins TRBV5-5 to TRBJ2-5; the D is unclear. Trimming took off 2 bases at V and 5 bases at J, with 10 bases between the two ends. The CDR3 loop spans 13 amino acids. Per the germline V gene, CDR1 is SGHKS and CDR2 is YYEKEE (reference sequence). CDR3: CASSFGSPETQYF. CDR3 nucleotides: TGTGCCAGCAGCTTCGGGTCCCCCGAGACCCAGTACTTC.

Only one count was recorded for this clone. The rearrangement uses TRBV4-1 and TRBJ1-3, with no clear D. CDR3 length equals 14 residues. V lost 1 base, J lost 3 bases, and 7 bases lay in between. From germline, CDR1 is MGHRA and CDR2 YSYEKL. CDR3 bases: TGCGCCAGCAGCCAAGCTTTCAGTGGAAACACCATATATTTT. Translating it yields CASSQAFSGNTIYF.

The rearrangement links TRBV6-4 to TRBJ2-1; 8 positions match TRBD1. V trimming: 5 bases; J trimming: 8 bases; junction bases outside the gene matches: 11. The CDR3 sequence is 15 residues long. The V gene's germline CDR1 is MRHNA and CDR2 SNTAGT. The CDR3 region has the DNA TGTGCCAGCAGTCTTTCCCCCCACAGGGGGGATGAGCAGTTCTTC. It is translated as CASSLSPHRGDEQFF.

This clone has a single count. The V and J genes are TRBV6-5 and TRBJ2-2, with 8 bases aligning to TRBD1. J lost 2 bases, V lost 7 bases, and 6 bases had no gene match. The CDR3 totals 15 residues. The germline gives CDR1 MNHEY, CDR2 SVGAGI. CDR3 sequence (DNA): TGTGCCAGCACCAGACAGGGGATTAACACCGGGGAGCTGTTTTTT. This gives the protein CASTRQGINTGELFF.

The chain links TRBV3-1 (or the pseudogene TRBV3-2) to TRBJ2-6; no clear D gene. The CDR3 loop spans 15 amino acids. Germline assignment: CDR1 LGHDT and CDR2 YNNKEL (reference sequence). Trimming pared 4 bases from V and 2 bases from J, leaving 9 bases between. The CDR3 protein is CASSPDATGANVLTF. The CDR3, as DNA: TGTGCCAGCAGCCCTGACGCCACTGGGGCCAACGTCCTGACTTTC.

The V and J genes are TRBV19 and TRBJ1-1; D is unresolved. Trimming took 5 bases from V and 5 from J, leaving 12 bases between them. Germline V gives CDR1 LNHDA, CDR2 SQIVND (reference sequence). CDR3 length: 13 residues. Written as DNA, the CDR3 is TGTGCCAGTAGTTTCCGGCCTGGGACTGAAGCTTTCTTT. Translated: CASSFRPGTEAFF.

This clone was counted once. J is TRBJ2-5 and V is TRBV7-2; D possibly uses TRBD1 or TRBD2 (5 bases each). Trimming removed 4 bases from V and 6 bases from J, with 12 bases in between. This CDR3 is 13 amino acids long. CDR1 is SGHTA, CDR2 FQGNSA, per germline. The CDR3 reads CASSYGTAKTQYF. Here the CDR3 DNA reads TGTGCCAGCAGCTACGGGACCGCGAAGACCCAGTACTTC.

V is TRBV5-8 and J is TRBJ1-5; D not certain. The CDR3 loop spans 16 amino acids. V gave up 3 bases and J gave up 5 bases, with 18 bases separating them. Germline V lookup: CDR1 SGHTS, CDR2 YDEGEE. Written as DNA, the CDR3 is TGTGCCAGCAGCTCCCCCCTCGGGAGGGTTGATCAGCCCCAGCATTTT. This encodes CASSSPLGRVDQPQHF.

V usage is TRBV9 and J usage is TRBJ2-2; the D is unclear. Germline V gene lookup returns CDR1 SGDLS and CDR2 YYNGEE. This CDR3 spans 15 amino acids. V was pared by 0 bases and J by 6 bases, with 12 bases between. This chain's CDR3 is CASSVDVSRPGELFF. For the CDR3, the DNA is TGTGCCAGCAGCGTAGATGTCAGTCGACCCGGGGAGCTGTTTTTT.

The CDR3 DNA reads as TGTGCCAGCGGCGAGGGTTACGAGCAGTACTTC. Protein product: CASGEGYEQYF. The chain uses TRBV6-5 and TRBJ2-7; D possibly corresponds to TRBD2 (5 bases). This CDR3 comprises 11 residues. The germline gives CDR1 MNHEY, CDR2 SVGAGI. V shed 8 bases and J shed 4 bases, with 9 bases lying between them.

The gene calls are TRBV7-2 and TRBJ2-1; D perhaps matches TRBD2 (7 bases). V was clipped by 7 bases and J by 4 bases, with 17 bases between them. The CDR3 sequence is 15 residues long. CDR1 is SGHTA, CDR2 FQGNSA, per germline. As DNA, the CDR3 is TGTGCCAGCAAGGGGGGGCAGGGACCATACAATGAGCAGTTCTTC. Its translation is CASKGGQGPYNEQFF.

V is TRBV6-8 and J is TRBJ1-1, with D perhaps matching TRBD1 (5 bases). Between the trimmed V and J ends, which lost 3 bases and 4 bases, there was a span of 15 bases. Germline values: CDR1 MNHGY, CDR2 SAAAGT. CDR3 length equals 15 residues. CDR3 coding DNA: TGTGCCAGCAGTTATTCTGGGGCGGGTTTCACTGAAGCTTTCTTT. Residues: CASSYSGAGFTEAFF.

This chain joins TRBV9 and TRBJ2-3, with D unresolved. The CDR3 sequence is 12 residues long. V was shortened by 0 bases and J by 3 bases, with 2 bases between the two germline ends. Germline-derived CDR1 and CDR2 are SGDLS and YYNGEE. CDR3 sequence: CASSVVTDTQYF. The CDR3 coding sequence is TGTGCCAGCAGCGTAGTTACAGATACGCAGTATTTT.

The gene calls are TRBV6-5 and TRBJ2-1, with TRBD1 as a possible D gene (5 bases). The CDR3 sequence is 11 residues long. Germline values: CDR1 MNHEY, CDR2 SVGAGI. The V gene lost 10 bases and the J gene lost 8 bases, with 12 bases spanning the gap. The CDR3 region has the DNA TGTGCCACCGGAAGGGGCGATGAGCAGTTCTTC. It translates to CATGRGDEQFF.

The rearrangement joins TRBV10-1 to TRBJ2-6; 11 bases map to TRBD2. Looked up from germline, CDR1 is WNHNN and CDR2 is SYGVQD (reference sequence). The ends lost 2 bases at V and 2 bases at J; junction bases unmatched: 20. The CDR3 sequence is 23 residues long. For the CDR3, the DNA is TGCGCCAGCAGTGAGCCTCCCAAAACAATCTTGACTAGCGGGGACGCTGGGGCCAACGTCCTGACTTTC. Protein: CASSEPPKTILTSGDAGANVLTF.